These 21 T cell receptor beta chains came from one sample sequenced in a study of blood T cell repertoires in COVID-19. Data came from immunoSEQ multiplex PCR; TCRdb stores just in-frame clones and leaves some out. The profile shows fewer than 350,000 clones, roughly 89% of them singletons. The sequencing input was PBMCs or T cells enriched from blood (not recorded which). These receptors were collected from a woman between 40 and 50 years old who had recovered from COVID-19.

This sequence joins TRBV18 and TRBJ1-3; a possible D gene is TRBD1 (5 bases). The CDR3 covers 17 residues. Trimming cost V 0 bases and J 0 bases, with 12 bases left between them. Germline CDR1 is KGHSH and CDR2 is LQKENI. This chain's CDR3 is CASSPPSRRDSGNTIYF. The CDR3, as DNA: TGTGCCAGCTCACCACCATCACGCAGGGACTCTGGAAACACCATATATTTT.

The chain uses TRBV11-2 and TRBJ1-6, with D maybe TRBD1 (5 bases). The CDR3 spans 15 residues. CDR1 and CDR2 (germline): SGHAT, FQNNGV. V lost 2 bases to trimming and J lost 5 bases, with 10 bases between them. This chain's CDR3 is CASSLQGGNNSPLHF. As DNA, the CDR3 is TGTGCCAGCAGCTTACAGGGAGGAAATAATTCACCCCTCCACTTT.

V is TRBV7-3 and J is TRBJ2-3, with TRBD2 identical over 8 bases. Germline CDR1 and CDR2: SGHTA and FQGTGA. This CDR3 is 16 amino acids long. J was trimmed by 2 bases and V by 2 bases; bases with no gene match: 6. The CDR3 is CASSLRPSGYTDTQYF. The CDR3 DNA is TGTGCCAGCAGCTTACGCCCTAGCGGGTACACAGATACGCAGTATTTT.

In its sample, this clone was seen a few times. The V and J genes are TRBV12-1 and TRBJ2-2; the DNA was not compared with TRBD2, the D call given in the table. TRBV12-1 is a pseudogene. The CDR3 length is 18 residues. The CDR3 protein is CASSPSELGLAGPGELFF. The CDR3 DNA follows: TGTGCCAGCAGCCCCTCGGAGCTGGGACTAGCGGGACCTGGGGAGCTGTTTTTT.

V gene TRBV19 combines with J gene TRBJ2-3; 11 positions agree with TRBD1. This CDR3 spans 15 amino acids. Germline CDR1 LNHDA, CDR2 SQIVND (reference sequence). J gave up 3 bases and V 7 bases, and 6 bases lay outside the gene matches. In DNA, the CDR3 is TGTGCCAGTACTCAGGGACAGGGGGGGACAGATACGCAGTATTTT. Protein product: CASTQGQGGTDTQYF.

This chain joins TRBV2 and TRBJ2-1; 10 bases line up with TRBD2. The CDR3 is 16 amino acids. The trim removed 5 bases at V and 7 bases at J, leaving 11 bases unmatched. Germline loops: CDR1 SNHLY, CDR2 FYNNEI. The CDR3 reads CASSYLPSGSYNEQFF. CDR3 sequence (DNA): TGTGCCAGCAGTTATTTGCCTAGCGGGAGTTATAATGAGCAGTTCTTC.

V is TRBV2 and J is TRBJ1-2; 12 positions match TRBD1. CDR3 length: 16 residues. Per germline, CDR1 SNHLY and CDR2 FYNNEI. The V gene end was trimmed by 6 bases and the J gene end by 2 bases; junction bases not matched to a gene: 7. The CDR3: CASSTGQGAGNYGYTF. The CDR3, as DNA: TGTGCCAGCAGCACGGGACAGGGGGCGGGAAACTATGGCTACACCTTC. The whole variable domain, remainder taken from reference TRBV2 and TRBJ1-2, is EPEVTQTPSHQVTQMGQEVILRCVPISNHLYFYWYRQILGQKVEFLVSFYNNEISEKSEIFDDQFSVERPDGSNFTLKIRSTKLEDSAMYFCASSTGQGAGNYGYTFGSGTRLTVV.

The CDR3 sequence: CASSLIQDEKLFF. The CDR3 nucleotides are TGTGCCAGCAGTCTTATTCAGGATGAAAAACTGTTTTTT. This chain joins TRBV6-5 and TRBJ1-4; D is undetermined. The germline V gene encodes CDR1 MNHEY and CDR2 SVGAGI. The V end lost 5 bases, the J end lost 6 bases, and 10 bases lay between the germline ends. CDR3 length: 13 amino acids.

The sample holds one count of this clone. The genes are TRBV7-9 and TRBJ2-1, with D possibly TRBD2 on 6 matching bases. The CDR3 sequence is 17 residues long. V lost 5 bases, J lost 1 base, and 18 bases lay in between. Germline V gives CDR1 SEHNR, CDR2 FQNEAQ (reference sequence). DNA of the CDR3: TGTGCCAGCAGCCAACTAGCCAGCGGCACATCCTACAATGAGCAGTTCTTC. This encodes CASSQLASGTSYNEQFF.

This clone appeared once. The chain's CDR3 is CASSLGSPAAGELFF. The CDR3 region has the DNA TGTGCCAGCAGCCTCGGGTCCCCCGCTGCCGGGGAGCTGTTTTTT. The chain carries TRBV7-2 and TRBJ2-2, with unresolved D. This CDR3 has 15 residues. Germline values: CDR1 SGHTA, CDR2 FQGNSA. V lost 5 bases and J lost 6, with 16 bases in between.

V is TRBV28 and J is TRBJ1-4; 11 bases match TRBD1. Germline CDR1 and CDR2: MDHEN and SYDVKM. The junction had 5 bases not matched to a gene; V was cut back by 5 bases and J by 3 bases. The CDR3 length is 16 residues. CDR3: CASSGQGALPNEKLFF. The CDR3 nucleotides read TGTGCCAGCAGTGGACAGGGGGCGCTGCCTAATGAAAAACTGTTTTTT.

The CDR3 DNA reads as TGTGCCAGCTCACTGACAGGGGAGACTAATGAAAAACTGTTTTTT. Translated: CASSLTGETNEKLFF. This chain links TRBV18 with TRBJ1-4; TRBD1 aligns across 8 bases. The V gene end was trimmed by 4 bases and the J gene end by 2 bases; junction bases not matched to a gene: 3. The CDR3 consists of 15 residues. Germline V gene lookup returns CDR1 KGHSH and CDR2 LQKENI.

The V and J genes are TRBV19 and TRBJ1-1, with TRBD1 identical over 10 bases. V lost 4 bases to trimming and J lost 7 bases; unmatched junction nucleotides: 15. The CDR3 consists of 17 residues. CDR1 and CDR2 (germline): LNHDA, SQIVND (reference sequence). The CDR3 coding sequence is TGTGCCAGTAGTAAGAAGCAATCCGGGACAGGGGTTTTTGAAGCTTTCTTT. The encoded protein is CASSKKQSGTGVFEAFF.

The gene calls are TRBV11-2 and TRBJ1-4; 9 bases line up with TRBD1. This CDR3 has 15 residues. CDR1 and CDR2 (germline): SGHAT, FQNNGV. Unmatched junction bases numbered 4, after V lost 6 bases and J lost 2 bases. CDR3 region: CASRGTGGTNEKLFF. The CDR3 region has the DNA TGTGCCAGCAGAGGAACAGGGGGCACTAATGAAAAACTGTTTTTT.

The CDR3 region has the DNA TGTGCCATCAGTGAAGGACTAGCGGGAGGGTACAATGAGCAGTTCTTC. Translation: CAISEGLAGGYNEQFF. This chain uses TRBV10-3 with TRBJ2-1; 15 bases map to TRBD2. Germline V gene lookup returns CDR1 ENHRY and CDR2 SYGVKD. J gave up 4 bases and V 3 bases, and 1 base lay outside the gene matches. This CDR3 has 16 amino acids.

This clone occurred a few times. J is TRBJ2-7 and V is TRBV28, with 7 nucleotides matching TRBD1. The length of the CDR3 is 13 residues. The V segment lost 6 bases and the J segment 3 bases; nucleotides outside the gene matches: 5. In germline, CDR1 is MDHEN, CDR2 SYDVKM. Here the CDR3 DNA reads TGTGCCAGCAGGACGACAGGGTTCTACGAGCAGTACTTC. Translation gives CASRTTGFYEQYF.

V is TRBV20-1 and J is TRBJ2-1; D may be TRBD1 (5 bases). Germline lookup yields CDR1 DFQATT and CDR2 SNEGSKA (reference sequence). Trimming removed 4 bases from V and 5 bases from J, with 15 bases in between. The CDR3 length is 14 residues. The CDR3 loop reads CSATDRVRDNEQFF. The CDR3 DNA sequence: TGCAGTGCTACTGACAGAGTCCGGGACAATGAGCAGTTCTTC.

The chain carries TRBV11-3 and TRBJ1-1; D unclear. The germline gives CDR1 SGHNT, CDR2 YENEEA. CDR3 size: 13 residues. Trimming stripped 5 bases from V and 0 bases from J, with 7 bases between. Here the CDR3 DNA reads TGTGCCAGCAGCGTATCTATGAACACTGAAGCTTTCTTT. Translated, it gives CASSVSMNTEAFF.

The chain carries TRBV5-5 and TRBJ2-3; D is unclear. V lost 0 bases and J lost 4, with 6 bases in between. The CDR3 sequence is 13 residues long. The V gene's germline CDR1 is SGHKS and CDR2 YYEKEE (reference sequence). The CDR3 DNA reads as TGTGCCAGCAGCTTGGAGCTCCCAGATACGCAGTATTTT. Its translation is CASSLELPDTQYF. Filled out from reference TRBV5-5 and TRBJ2-3, the complete variable domain reads DAGVTQSPTHLIKTRGQQVTLRCSPISGHKSVSWYQQVLGQGPQFIFQYYEKEERGRGNFPDRFSARQFPNYSSELNVNALLLGDSALYLCASSLELPDTQYFGPGTRLTVL.

This clone was picked up one time. The rearrangement joins TRBV28 to TRBJ1-5; 9 nucleotides align to TRBD1. From germline, CDR1 is MDHEN and CDR2 SYDVKM. The length of the CDR3 is 16 residues. Unmatched junction bases numbered 9, after V lost 6 bases and J lost 3 bases. The CDR3 DNA sequence: TGTGCCAGCAGCTTTGCGGGACAGGGATACAATCAGCCCCAGCATTTT. Protein product: CASSFAGQGYNQPQHF.

The chain carries TRBV15 and TRBJ2-3; no clear D. Looked up from germline, CDR1 is LNHNV and CDR2 is YYDKDF (reference sequence). This CDR3 is 12 amino acids long. Trimming removed 4 bases at V and 4 bases at J, with 6 bases between. The CDR3 bases are TGTGCCACCAGCAACCTAGCAGATACGCAGTATTTT. Amino acid sequence: CATSNLADTQYF. Based on the CDR3 plus reference TRBV15 and TRBJ2-3, the full variable domain is DAMVIQNPRYQVTQFGKPVTLSCSQTLNHNVMYWYQQKSSQAPKLLFHYYDKDFNNEADTPDNFQSRRPNTSFCFLDIRSPGLGDTAMYLCATSNLADTQYFGPGTRLTVL.